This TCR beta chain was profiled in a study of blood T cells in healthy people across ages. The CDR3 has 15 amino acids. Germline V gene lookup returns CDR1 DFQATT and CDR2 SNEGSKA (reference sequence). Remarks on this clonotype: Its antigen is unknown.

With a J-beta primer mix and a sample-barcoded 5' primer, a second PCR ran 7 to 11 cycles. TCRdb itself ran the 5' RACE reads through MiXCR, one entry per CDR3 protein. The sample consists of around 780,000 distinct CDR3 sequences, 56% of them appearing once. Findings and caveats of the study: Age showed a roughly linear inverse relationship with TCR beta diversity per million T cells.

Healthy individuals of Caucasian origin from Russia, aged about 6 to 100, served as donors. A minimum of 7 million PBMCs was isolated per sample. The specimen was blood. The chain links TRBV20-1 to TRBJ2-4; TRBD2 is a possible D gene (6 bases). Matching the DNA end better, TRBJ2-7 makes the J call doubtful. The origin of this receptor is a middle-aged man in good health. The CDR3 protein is CSARDWGGTVHEQYF. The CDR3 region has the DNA TGCAGTGCTAGAGATTGGGGCGGGACGGTACACGAGCAGTACTTC.